This entry features one T cell receptor (beta chain) sequence. Its antigen is unidentified. This entry belongs to a study of a mutant IDH1 vaccine in newly diagnosed glioma. Across the whole study: Across weeks 1, 3, 5, 7, 11, 15, 19 and 23, patients received a vaccination each time, eight in all. Patients were pretreated with radiotherapy, temozolomide, or both, mostly both.

The table came from immunoSEQ multiplex PCR; TCRdb's copy has only in-frame clones and leaves some out. This table holds under 45,000 clones, roughly 79% found once. As to time point: week 5, during vaccination. Every single dose of the vaccine, 300 ug of mutant IDH1 20-mer peptide, came with topical imiquimod. The V gene lost 4 bases and the J gene lost 7 bases, with 11 bases spanning the gap. The CDR3 length is 12 residues. The germline gives CDR1 SGHRS, CDR2 YFSETQ. The material sequenced was PBMCs, taken from a glioma patient whose treatment included an IDH1 peptide vaccine. The sequence was collected from a man in his fifties with glioma. The chain is built from TRBV5-1 and TRBJ1-2; D is perhaps TRBD1 (5 bases). CDR3 loop: CASSPLGVGYTF. In DNA, the CDR3 is TGCGCCAGCAGCCCATTGGGGGTTGGCTACACCTTC.